Reported below is one T cell receptor beta chain. Its antigen is as yet unknown. Trimming stripped 4 bases from V and 5 bases from J, with 14 bases between. There are 14 residues in the CDR3. The germline V gene has CDR1 SGHAT and CDR2 FQDESV (reference sequence). These data are taken from a study of OX40 agonist ivuxolimab in advanced cancers. Study conclusions and caveats: The work left the antigen specificity of expanded peripheral T cells undetermined.

TCRdb's copy holds only in-frame clones and misses some; the assay was immunoSEQ multiplex PCR. The sample holds over 70,000 clones, roughly 88% seen once. This chain connects TRBV11-1 to TRBJ2-5; no reliable D call. The clonotype was recovered from an adult with an advanced solid tumor such as melanoma, head and neck, liver or kidney cancer. The sequenced sample was CD4+ or CD8+ T cells sorted from blood, obtained in a trial of the OX40 agonist ivuxolimab. The CDR3 DNA reads as TGTGCCAGCAGCTCGGATTCCTTCCAGGAGACCCAGTACTTC. It codes for CASSSDSFQETQYF.